The text below deals with one T cell receptor (beta chain). Its antigen is undetermined. These data originate in a study of T cell responses to AZD1222 COVID-19 vaccine. General study findings and limits: A rise in Spike-specific TCR breadth and depth followed two AZD1222 doses. Donors, mostly white British, included more females; clonal diversity was possibly underestimated.

The table came from immunoSEQ multiplex PCR; TCRdb's copy has only in-frame clones and leaves some out. The sample has around 110,000 clones, 92% seen once. Germline loops: CDR1 SNHLY, CDR2 FYNNEI. The CDR3 runs to 16 residues. With 6 bases clipped from V and 6 bases from J, the junction kept 8 bases outside the gene matches. The source material was peripheral blood, sampled 28 days after the second AZD1222 dose. The receptor comes from an adult who received the AZD1222 COVID-19 vaccine. The rearrangement joins TRBV2 to TRBJ2-2; 12 bases are shared with TRBD1. CDR3 coding DNA: TGTGCCAGCAGCGAGGGGACAGGGGGCCTTGCCGGGGAGCTGTTTTTT. This gives the protein CASSEGTGGLAGELFF.